This TCR beta chain comes out of a study of T cells in Graves' hyperthyroidism and ophthalmopathy. The study left out patients who had uncontrolled infection, other autoimmune disease, pregnancy or lactation. The study based diagnoses on clinical symptoms, serum thyroxine and TRAb, thyroid ultrasound and orbital computed tomography. PBMCs were obtained from about 10 ml fresh peripheral blood. TCR beta CDR3 sequences were amplified from RNA transcripts. The HTBI primer set was used in a first-round RT-PCR of the TCR CDR3. TCRdb re-derived calls from the multiplex PCR reads in MiXCR, one entry per CDR3 protein. Here the sample spans around 340,000 distinct CDR3 sequences, 20% to 25% being singletons. V was cut by 3 bases and J by 2 bases, with 11 bases left in between. The CDR3 sequence is 14 residues long. Germline V gene lookup returns CDR1 LGHDT and CDR2 YNNKEL (reference sequence).

This TCR was recovered from a woman aged 50 to 65 with Graves' hyperthyroidism. The specimen sequenced was blood. This chain uses TRBV3-1 with TRBJ2-7; D tentatively reads TRBD1 or TRBD2 (6 bases each). CDR3 in amino acids: CASSQGRGAYEQYF. CDR3 DNA: TGTGCCAGCAGCCAGGGAAGGGGGGCCTACGAGCAGTACTTC.